The 2 T cell receptor beta chains in this list originate from one sample, sequenced in a study of T cell responses to AZD1222 COVID-19 vaccine. The assay was immunoSEQ multiplex PCR, and TCRdb's table has in-frame clones only and misses some. The profile shows around 100,000 clones, 80% to 95% of them singletons. Sequencing used peripheral blood, obtained on day 0 of AZD1222 vaccination. The origin of the receptors is an adult in good health.

The gene calls are TRBV9 and TRBJ2-1; D remains unclear. V was shortened by 4 bases and J by 0 bases, with 2 bases between the two germline ends. CDR3 length: 12 amino acids. Germline V gives CDR1 SGDLS, CDR2 YYNGEE. The CDR3 nucleotides are TGTGCCAGCAGCCACTCCTACAATGAGCAGTTCTTC. Residues: CASSHSYNEQFF.

The V and J genes are TRBV2 and TRBJ1-1; D is ambiguous. The germline V gene encodes CDR1 SNHLY and CDR2 FYNNEI. There are 13 residues in the CDR3. The V gene lost 0 bases and the J gene lost 8 bases, with 10 bases spanning the gap. The CDR3 region is CASSEALGPEAFF. The CDR3 nucleotides read TGTGCCAGCAGTGAAGCGCTTGGGCCCGAAGCTTTCTTT.